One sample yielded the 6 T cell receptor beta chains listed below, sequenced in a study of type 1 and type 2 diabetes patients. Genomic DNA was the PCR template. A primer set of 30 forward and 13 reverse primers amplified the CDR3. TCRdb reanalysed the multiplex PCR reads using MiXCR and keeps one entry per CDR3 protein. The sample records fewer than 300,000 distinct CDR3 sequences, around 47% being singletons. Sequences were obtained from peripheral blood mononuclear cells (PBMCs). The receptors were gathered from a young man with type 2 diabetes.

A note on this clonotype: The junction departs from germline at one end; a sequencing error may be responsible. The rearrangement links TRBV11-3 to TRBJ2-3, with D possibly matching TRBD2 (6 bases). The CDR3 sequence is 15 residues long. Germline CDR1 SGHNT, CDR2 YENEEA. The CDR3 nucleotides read TGTGCCAGCAGCTTAGGCCGGGGGAGCACAGGTACGCAGTATTTT. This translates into CASSLGRGSTGTQYF. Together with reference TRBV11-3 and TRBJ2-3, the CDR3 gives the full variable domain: EAGVVQSPRYKIIEKKQPVAFWCNPISGHNTLYWYLQNLGQGPELLIRYENEEAVDDSQLPKDRFSAERLKGVDSTLKIQPAELGDSAVYLCASSLGRGSTGTQYFGPGTRLTVL.

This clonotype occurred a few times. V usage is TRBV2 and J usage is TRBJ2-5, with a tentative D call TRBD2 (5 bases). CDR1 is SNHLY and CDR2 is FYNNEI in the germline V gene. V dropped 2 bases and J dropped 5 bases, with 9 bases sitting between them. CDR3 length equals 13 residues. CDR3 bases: TGTGCCAGCAGTGAATCGGGATGGGAGACCCAGTACTTC. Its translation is CASSESGWETQYF.

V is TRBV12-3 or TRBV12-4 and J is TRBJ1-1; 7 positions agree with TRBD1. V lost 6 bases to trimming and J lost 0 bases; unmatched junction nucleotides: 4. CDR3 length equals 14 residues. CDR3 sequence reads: CASRTGDLNTEAFF. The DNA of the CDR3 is TGTGCCAGCAGAACAGGGGACTTGAACACTGAAGCTTTCTTT.

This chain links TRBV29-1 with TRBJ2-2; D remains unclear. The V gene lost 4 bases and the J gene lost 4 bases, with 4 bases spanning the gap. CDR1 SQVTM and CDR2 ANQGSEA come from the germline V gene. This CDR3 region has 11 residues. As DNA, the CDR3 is TGCAGCGTTGGAAGCACCGGGGAGCTGTTTTTT. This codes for CSVGSTGELFF.

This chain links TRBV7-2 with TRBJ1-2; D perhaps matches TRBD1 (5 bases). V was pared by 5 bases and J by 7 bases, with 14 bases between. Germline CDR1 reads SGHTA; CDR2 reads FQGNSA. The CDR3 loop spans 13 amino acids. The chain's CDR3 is CASSPTRDFGYTF. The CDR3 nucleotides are TGTGCCAGCAGCCCTACTAGGGACTTTGGCTACACCTTC. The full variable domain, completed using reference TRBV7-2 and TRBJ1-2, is GAGVSQSPSNKVTEKGKDVELRCDPISGHTALYWYRQSLGQGLEFLIYFQGNSAPDKSGLPSDRFSAERTGGSVSTLTIQRTQQEDSAVYLCASSPTRDFGYTFGSGTRLTVV.

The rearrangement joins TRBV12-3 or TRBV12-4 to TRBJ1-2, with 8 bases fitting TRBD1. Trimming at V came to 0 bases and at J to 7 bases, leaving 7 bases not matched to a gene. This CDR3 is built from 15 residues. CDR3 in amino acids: CASSLASDRGGGYTF. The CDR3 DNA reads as TGTGCCAGCAGTTTAGCGTCCGACAGGGGAGGTGGCTACACCTTC.